These 15 T cell receptor beta chains came from one sample sequenced in a study of blood T cell repertoires in COVID-19. Measured with immunoSEQ multiplex PCR; TCRdb has only the in-frame clones, and not every one. The sample has roughly 260,000 clones; approximately 86% are singletons. The material sequenced was peripheral blood. The receptors come from a woman in her late teens or twenties with acute or convalescent COVID-19.

This CDR3 is CASSPGLAGGFTGELFF. For the CDR3, the DNA is TGCGCCAGCAGCCCCGGACTAGCGGGAGGGTTCACCGGGGAGCTGTTTTTT. V usage is TRBV5-1 and J usage is TRBJ2-2; 15 positions match TRBD2. Germline CDR1 and CDR2: SGHRS and YFSETQ. V dropped 4 bases and J dropped 4; count of bases not matched to a gene: 5. This CDR3 contains 17 residues.

In this sample, this clone turned up a few times. The gene calls are TRBV5-1 and TRBJ1-1; 7 bases fit TRBD1. Germline trimming cut 0 bases from V and 3 bases from J; bases unmatched to any gene: 2. Germline V gene data show CDR1 as SGHRS and CDR2 as YFSETQ. The CDR3 is 14 residues long. CDR3 sequence reads: CASSLARGDTEAFF. CDR3 nucleotide sequence: TGCGCCAGCAGCTTGGCCAGGGGGGACACTGAAGCTTTCTTT.

This sequence joins TRBV28 and TRBJ1-5; 8 bases match TRBD1. Germline assignment: CDR1 MDHEN and CDR2 SYDVKM. V trimming: 4 bases; J trimming: 6 bases; junction bases outside the gene matches: 8. The CDR3 consists of 15 residues. Here the CDR3 DNA reads TGTGCCAGCAGTTCCGAGACAGGGGCTGGTCAGCCCCAGCATTTT. Amino acid sequence: CASSSETGAGQPQHF. Filled out from reference TRBV28 and TRBJ1-5, the complete variable domain reads DVKVTQSSRYLVKRTGEKVFLECVQDMDHENMFWYRQDPGLGLRLIYFSYDVKMKEKGDIPEGYSVSREKKERFSLILESASTNQTSMYLCASSSETGAGQPQHFGDGTRLSIL.

The V gene is TRBV28, the J gene TRBJ1-4; D may be TRBD1 (5 bases). V was clipped by 6 bases and J by 6 bases, with 14 bases between them. Germline V gene sequence: CDR1 MDHEN, CDR2 SYDVKM. This CDR3 region has 14 residues. The CDR3 spells CASSSRVGDEKLFF. CDR3 sequence (DNA): TGTGCCAGCAGCTCCAGGGTGGGTGATGAAAAACTGTTTTTT.

The chain recombines TRBV6-2 or TRBV6-3 with TRBJ1-5; D remains unclear. The V and J ends lost 7 bases and 2 bases respectively, with 12 bases between them. CDR1 is MNHEY, CDR2 SVGEGT, per germline. This CDR3 spans 14 amino acids. CDR3 loop: CASTPRGRNQPQHF. The CDR3 DNA sequence: TGTGCCAGCACCCCCCGCGGCCGCAATCAGCCCCAGCATTTT.

In nucleotides, the CDR3 is TGTGCCAGCAGCTTAGACCTTAGCGGGAGTGGGGCAGATACGCAGTATTTT. Protein sequence: CASSLDLSGSGADTQYF. V gene TRBV11-2 combines with J gene TRBJ2-3; the match to TRBD2 covers 9 bases. This CDR3 is built from 17 residues. The V segment lost 0 bases and the J segment 4 bases; nucleotides outside the gene matches: 8. CDR1 and CDR2 from the germline V gene are SGHAT and FQNNGV. Together with reference TRBV11-2 and TRBJ2-3, the CDR3 gives the full variable domain: EAGVAQSPRYKIIEKRQSVAFWCNPISGHATLYWYQQILGQGPKLLIQFQNNGVVDDSQLPKDRFSAERLKGVDSTLKIQPAKLEDSAVYLCASSLDLSGSGADTQYFGPGTRLTVL.

V and J are TRBV6-6 and TRBJ2-7; perhaps TRBD1 as D (6 bases). The germline V gene encodes CDR1 MNHNY and CDR2 SVGAGI (reference sequence). The CDR3 is 13 residues long. V lost 7 bases and J lost 4, with 14 bases in between. The CDR3 loop reads CASNSGQRYEQYF. The CDR3 region has the DNA TGTGCCAGCAACTCAGGACAGAGGTACGAGCAGTACTTC.

This chain joins TRBV6-2 or TRBV6-3 and TRBJ2-7; D may be TRBD2 (5 bases). CDR3 length equals 18 residues. Germline V CDR1 and CDR2: MNHEY, SVGEGT. The V gene lost 0 bases and the J gene lost 2 bases, with 20 bases spanning the gap. The CDR3 is CASSYSGSRTDITYEQYF. The CDR3 bases are TGTGCCAGCAGTTACTCGGGCAGTCGGACTGACATAACCTACGAGCAGTACTTC.

The chain joins TRBV3-1 (or the pseudogene TRBV3-2) to TRBJ2-4; TRBD2 agrees at 7 bases. The CDR3 is 14 residues long. Unmatched junction bases numbered 4, after V lost 3 bases and J lost 5 bases. CDR1 and CDR2 (germline): LGHDT, YNNKEL (reference sequence). The chain's CDR3 is CASSQTSSQNIQYF. DNA for the CDR3: TGTGCCAGCAGCCAGACTAGCTCGCAAAACATTCAGTACTTC.

The gene calls are TRBV7-2 and TRBJ2-7, with 12 nucleotides matching TRBD2. Germline CDR1 reads SGHTA; CDR2 reads FQGNSA. J gave up 3 bases and V 5 bases, and 11 bases lay outside the gene matches. The CDR3 sequence is 17 residues long. CDR3 residues: CASSAKLAGGPNYEQYF. In nucleotides, the CDR3 is TGTGCCAGCAGCGCAAAACTAGCGGGAGGACCTAACTACGAGCAGTACTTC.

This chain links TRBV2 with TRBJ1-1; 9 bases are shared with TRBD1. V lost 1 base to trimming and J lost 5 bases; unmatched junction nucleotides: 8. The germline CDR1 and CDR2 sequences are SNHLY and FYNNEI. CDR3 length: 16 residues. CDR3 in DNA: TGTGCCAGCAGTGAAGGCAGAGGGACAGGGTTAACTGAAGCTTTCTTT. Its translation is CASSEGRGTGLTEAFF.

The rearrangement uses TRBV7-2 and TRBJ2-5; 11 positions agree with TRBD2. The V and J ends lost 7 bases and 5 bases, in that order; junction bases with no gene match: 18. Germline CDR1 and CDR2: SGHTA and FQGNSA. The CDR3 has 18 residues. This CDR3 reads CASIFGGPTSGSGETQYF. The CDR3 coding sequence is TGTGCCAGCATCTTTGGGGGTCCTACTAGCGGGAGTGGTGAGACCCAGTACTTC.

The chain is built from TRBV5-4 and TRBJ2-1, with 8 bases fitting TRBD1. V trimming: 2 bases; J trimming: 10 bases; junction bases outside the gene matches: 14. The CDR3 loop spans 16 amino acids. CDR1 SGHNT and CDR2 YYREEE come from the germline V gene (reference sequence). The CDR3 DNA follows: TGTGCCAGCAGCTTTTCCGGGACAGGTGGCCACGAAGAGCAGTTCTTC. Translation gives CASSFSGTGGHEEQFF. Based on the CDR3 plus reference TRBV5-4 and TRBJ2-1, the full variable domain is ETGVTQSPTHLIKTRGQQVTLRCSSQSGHNTVSWYQQALGQGPQFIFQYYREEENGRGNFPPRFSGLQFPNYSSELNVNALELDDSALYLCASSFSGTGGHEEQFFGPGTRLTVL.

The chain joins TRBV18 to TRBJ2-5, with TRBD1 identical over 7 bases. V trimming: 4 bases; J trimming: 2 bases; junction bases outside the gene matches: 4. This CDR3 spans 14 amino acids. The germline V gene encodes CDR1 KGHSH and CDR2 LQKENI. CDR3 sequence: CASSRDRVQETQYF. As DNA, the CDR3 is TGTGCCAGCTCACGCGACAGGGTACAAGAGACCCAGTACTTC.

The gene calls are TRBV4-3 and TRBJ2-7, with D possibly being TRBD2 (6 bases). Trimming left V 0 bases short and J 3 bases short, with 18 bases between. This CDR3 is built from 17 residues. Germline V gene sequence: CDR1 LGHNA, CDR2 YSLEER. This CDR3 reads CASSQDWAGQGYYEQYF. CDR3 coding DNA: TGCGCCAGCAGCCAAGATTGGGCGGGGCAGGGATACTACGAGCAGTACTTC.